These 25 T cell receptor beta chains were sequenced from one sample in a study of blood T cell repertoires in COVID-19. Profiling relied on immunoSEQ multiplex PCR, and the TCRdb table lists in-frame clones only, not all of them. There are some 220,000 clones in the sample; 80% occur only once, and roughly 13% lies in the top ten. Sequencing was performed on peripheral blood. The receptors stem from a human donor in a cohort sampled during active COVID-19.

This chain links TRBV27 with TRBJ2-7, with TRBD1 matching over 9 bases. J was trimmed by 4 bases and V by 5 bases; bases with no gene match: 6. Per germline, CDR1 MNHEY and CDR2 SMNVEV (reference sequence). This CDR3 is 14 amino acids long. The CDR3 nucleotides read TGTGCCAGCAGTCCGGGGACAGGGAAATACGAGCAGTACTTC. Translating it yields CASSPGTGKYEQYF.

In nucleotides, the CDR3 is TGTGCCAGCAGCCCAAAGGACAGGGTAGGCTACGAGCAGTACTTC. Translated: CASSPKDRVGYEQYF. The chain carries TRBV11-1 and TRBJ2-7; 8 bases match TRBD1. CDR1 is SGHAT, CDR2 FQDESV, per germline (reference sequence). V gave up 5 bases and J gave up 3 bases; unmatched junction bases: 9. This CDR3 is built from 15 residues.

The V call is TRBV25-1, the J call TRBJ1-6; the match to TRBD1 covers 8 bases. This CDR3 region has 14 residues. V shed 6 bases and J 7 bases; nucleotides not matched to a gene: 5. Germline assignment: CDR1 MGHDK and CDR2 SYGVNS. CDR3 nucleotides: TGTGCCAGCAGCCCTCAGGGGGCAAATTCACCCCTCCACTTT. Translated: CASSPQGANSPLHF.

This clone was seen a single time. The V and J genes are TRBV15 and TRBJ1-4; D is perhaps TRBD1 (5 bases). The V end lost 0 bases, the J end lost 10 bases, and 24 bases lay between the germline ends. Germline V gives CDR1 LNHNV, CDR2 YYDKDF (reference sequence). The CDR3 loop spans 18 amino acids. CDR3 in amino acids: CATSREGPTRYGARKLFF. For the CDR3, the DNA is TGTGCCACCAGCAGAGAAGGACCCACCCGGTATGGGGCGAGAAAACTGTTTTTT.

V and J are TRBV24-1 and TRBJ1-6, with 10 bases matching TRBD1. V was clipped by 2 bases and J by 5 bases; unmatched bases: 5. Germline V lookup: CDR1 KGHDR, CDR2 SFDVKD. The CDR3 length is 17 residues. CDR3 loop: CATSDWGQGNNNSPLHF. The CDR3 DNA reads TGTGCCACCAGTGATTGGGGACAGGGGAATAATAATTCACCCCTCCACTTT.

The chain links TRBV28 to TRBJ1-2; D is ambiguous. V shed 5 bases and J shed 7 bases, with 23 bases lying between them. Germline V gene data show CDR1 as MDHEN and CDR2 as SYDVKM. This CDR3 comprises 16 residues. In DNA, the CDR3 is TGTGCCAGCAGTACCCTAGGTGGAACGGGGATGGGTGGCTACACCTTC. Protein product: CASSTLGGTGMGGYTF.

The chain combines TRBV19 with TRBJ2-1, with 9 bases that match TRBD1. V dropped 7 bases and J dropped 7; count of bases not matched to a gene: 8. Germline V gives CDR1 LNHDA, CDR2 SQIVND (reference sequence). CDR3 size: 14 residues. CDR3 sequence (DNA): TGTGCCAGTAATACAGGGGGCGCTTGGAATGAGCAGTTCTTC. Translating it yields CASNTGGAWNEQFF. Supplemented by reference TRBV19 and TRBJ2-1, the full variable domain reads DGGITQSPKYLFRKEGQNVTLSCEQNLNHDAMYWYRQDPGQGLRLIYYSQIVNDFQKGDIAEGYSVSREKKESFPLTVTSAQKNPTAFYLCASNTGGAWNEQFFGPGTRLTVL.

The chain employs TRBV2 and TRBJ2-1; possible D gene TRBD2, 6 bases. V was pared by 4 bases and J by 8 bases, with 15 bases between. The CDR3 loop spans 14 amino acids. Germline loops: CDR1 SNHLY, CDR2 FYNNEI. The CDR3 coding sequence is TGTGCCAGCAGTGCCGGGAGTAGGGGTGATGAGCAGTTCTTC. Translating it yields CASSAGSRGDEQFF.

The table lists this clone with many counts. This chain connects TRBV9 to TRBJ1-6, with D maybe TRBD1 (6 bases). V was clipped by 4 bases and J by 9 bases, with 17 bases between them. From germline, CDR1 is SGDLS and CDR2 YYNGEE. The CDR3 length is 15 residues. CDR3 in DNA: TGTGCCAGCAGCCCTAATCCAGGGGACGTTTCACCCCTCCACTTT. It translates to CASSPNPGDVSPLHF. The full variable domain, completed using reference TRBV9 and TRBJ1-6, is DSGVTQTPKHLITATGQRVTLRCSPRSGDLSVYWYQQSLDQGLQFLIQYYNGEERAKGNILERFSAQQFPDLHSELNLSSLELGDSALYFCASSPNPGDVSPLHFGNGTRLTVT.

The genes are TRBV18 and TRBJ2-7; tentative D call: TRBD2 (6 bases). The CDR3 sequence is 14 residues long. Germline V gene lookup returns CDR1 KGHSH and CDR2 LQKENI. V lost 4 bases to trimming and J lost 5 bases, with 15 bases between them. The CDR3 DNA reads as TGTGCCAGCTCACTATCGGCGGGGTACCACGAGCAGTACTTC. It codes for CASSLSAGYHEQYF.

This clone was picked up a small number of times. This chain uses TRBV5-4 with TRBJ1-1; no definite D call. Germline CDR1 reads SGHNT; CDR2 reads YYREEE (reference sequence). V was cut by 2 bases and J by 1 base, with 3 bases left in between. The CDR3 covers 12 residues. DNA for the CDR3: TGTGCCAGCAGCTTAGCGAACACTGAAGCTTTCTTT. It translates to CASSLANTEAFF.

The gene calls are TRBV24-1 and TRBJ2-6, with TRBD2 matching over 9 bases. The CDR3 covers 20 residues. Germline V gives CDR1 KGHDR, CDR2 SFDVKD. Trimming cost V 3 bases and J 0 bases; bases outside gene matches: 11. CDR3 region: CATSDPSLAGPTSGANVLTF. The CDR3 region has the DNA TGTGCCACCAGTGATCCATCCCTAGCGGGACCTACCTCTGGGGCCAACGTCCTGACTTTC.

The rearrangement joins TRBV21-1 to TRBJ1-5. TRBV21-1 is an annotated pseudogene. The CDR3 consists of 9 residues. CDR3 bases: TGTGCCAGCAGCATGGAGGGGCATTTT. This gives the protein CASSMEGHF.

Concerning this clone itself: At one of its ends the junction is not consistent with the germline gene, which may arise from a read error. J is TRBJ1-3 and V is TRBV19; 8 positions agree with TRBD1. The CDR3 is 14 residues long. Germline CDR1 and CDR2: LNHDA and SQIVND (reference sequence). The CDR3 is CATRTGTSENTIYF. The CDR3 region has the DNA TGTGCCACCCGGACAGGGACCTCTGAAAACACCATATATTTT.

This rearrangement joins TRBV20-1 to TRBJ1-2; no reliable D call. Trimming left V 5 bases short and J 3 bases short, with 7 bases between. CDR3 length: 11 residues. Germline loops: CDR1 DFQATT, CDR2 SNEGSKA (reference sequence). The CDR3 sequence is CSAPGYYGYTF. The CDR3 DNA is TGCAGTGCTCCGGGATACTATGGCTACACCTTC.

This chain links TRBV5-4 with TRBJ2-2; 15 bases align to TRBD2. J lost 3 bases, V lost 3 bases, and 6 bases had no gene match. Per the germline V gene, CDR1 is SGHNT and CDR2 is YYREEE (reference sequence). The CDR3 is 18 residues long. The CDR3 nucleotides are TGTGCCAGCAGCTACCTTAGGACTAGCGGGGGGGACACCGGGGAGCTGTTTTTT. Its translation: CASSYLRTSGGDTGELFF.

CDR3 in amino acids: CAISPTGGYSNQPQHF. The CDR3, as DNA: TGTGCCATCAGCCCAACAGGGGGATATAGCAATCAGCCCCAGCATTTT. The chain recombines TRBV10-3 with TRBJ1-5; TRBD1 matches at 8 bases. V shed 6 bases, J shed 0 bases, and the junction held 7 bases outside the gene matches. CDR1 and CDR2 from the germline V gene are ENHRY and SYGVKD. There are 16 residues in the CDR3.

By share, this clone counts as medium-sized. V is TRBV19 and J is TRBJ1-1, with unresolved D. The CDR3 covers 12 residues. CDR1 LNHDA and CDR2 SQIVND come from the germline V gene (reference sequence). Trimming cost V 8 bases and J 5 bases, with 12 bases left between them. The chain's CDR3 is CASPLSVTEAFF. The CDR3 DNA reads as TGTGCCAGTCCCCTAAGCGTGACTGAAGCTTTCTTT. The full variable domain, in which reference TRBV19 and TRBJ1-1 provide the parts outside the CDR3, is DGGITQSPKYLFRKEGQNVTLSCEQNLNHDAMYWYRQDPGQGLRLIYYSQIVNDFQKGDIAEGYSVSREKKESFPLTVTSAQKNPTAFYLCASPLSVTEAFFGQGTRLTVV.

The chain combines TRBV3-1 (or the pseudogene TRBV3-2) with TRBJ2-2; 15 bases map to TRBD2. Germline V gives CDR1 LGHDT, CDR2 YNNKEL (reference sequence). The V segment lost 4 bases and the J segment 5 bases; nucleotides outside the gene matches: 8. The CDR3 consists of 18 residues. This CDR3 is CASSRSGLAGGPTGELFF. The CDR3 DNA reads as TGTGCCAGCAGCCGCTCCGGACTAGCGGGAGGGCCGACCGGGGAGCTGTTTTTT.

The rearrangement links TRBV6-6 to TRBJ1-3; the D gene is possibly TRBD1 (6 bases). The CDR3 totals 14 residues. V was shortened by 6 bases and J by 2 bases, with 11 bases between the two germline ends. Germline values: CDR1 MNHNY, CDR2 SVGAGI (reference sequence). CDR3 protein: CASRTGDTGNTIYF. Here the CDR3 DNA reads TGTGCCAGCAGGACAGGTGATACTGGAAACACCATATATTTT.

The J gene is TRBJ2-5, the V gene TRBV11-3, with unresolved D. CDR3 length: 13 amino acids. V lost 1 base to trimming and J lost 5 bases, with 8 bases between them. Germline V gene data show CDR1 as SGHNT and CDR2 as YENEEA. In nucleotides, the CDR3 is TGTGCCAGCAGCTTAGGTAGCATGGAGACCCAGTACTTC. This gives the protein CASSLGSMETQYF.

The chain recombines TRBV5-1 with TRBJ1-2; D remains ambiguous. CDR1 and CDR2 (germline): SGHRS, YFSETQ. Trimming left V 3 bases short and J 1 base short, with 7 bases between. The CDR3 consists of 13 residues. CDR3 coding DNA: TGCGCCAGCAGCTCCCAGATTAACTATGGCTACACCTTC. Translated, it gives CASSSQINYGYTF.

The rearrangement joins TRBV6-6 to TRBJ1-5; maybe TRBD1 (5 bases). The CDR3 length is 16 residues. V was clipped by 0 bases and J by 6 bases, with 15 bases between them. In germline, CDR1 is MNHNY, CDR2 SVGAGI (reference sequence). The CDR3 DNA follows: TGTGCCAGCAGTTACTCGATGGAGGGGCGAACTCAGCCCCAGCATTTT. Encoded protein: CASSYSMEGRTQPQHF.

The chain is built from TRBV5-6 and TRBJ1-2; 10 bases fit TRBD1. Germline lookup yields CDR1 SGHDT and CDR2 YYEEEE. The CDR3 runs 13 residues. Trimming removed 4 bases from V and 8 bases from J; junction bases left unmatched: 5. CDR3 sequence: CASSLDRGRGYTF. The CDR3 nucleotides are TGTGCCAGCAGCCTAGACAGGGGGCGAGGCTACACCTTC.

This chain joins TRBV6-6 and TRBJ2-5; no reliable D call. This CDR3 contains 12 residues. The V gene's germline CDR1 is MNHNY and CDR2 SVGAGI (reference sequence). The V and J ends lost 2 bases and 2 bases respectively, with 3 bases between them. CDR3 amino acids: CASSYLQETQYF. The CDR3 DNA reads TGTGCCAGCAGTTACCTTCAAGAGACCCAGTACTTC.